This T cell receptor (beta chain) appears in the sequencing data of a study of early T cells in non-severe SARS-CoV-2 infection. Across the whole study: Chains from this unsorted whole-blood bulk RNA could not be paired. The study, taken as a whole, reports: Using VDJdb, the matching emphasized anti-spike CD8 responses while missing private and CD4 specificities.

As for this clonotype: Its antigen is not identified.

CDR1 is MNHEY, CDR2 SVGAGI, per germline. V lost 0 bases, J lost 1 base, and 6 bases lay in between. The CDR3 has 14 amino acids. The TCR library protocol attached unique molecular identifiers to the individual cDNA molecules. TCRdb re-analysed the 5' RACE reads in MiXCR, keeping a single row per CDR3 protein. The table includes 85,000 to 100,000 distinct CDR3 sequences, roughly 15% detected once. Here the sequenced sample was whole blood, taken at baseline. The gene calls are TRBV6-5 and TRBJ2-5; D is ambiguous. This sequence was found in an adult who was a healthcare worker with PCR-confirmed SARS-CoV-2 infection or an uninfected control (not recorded which). The CDR3 DNA is TGTGCCAGCAGTTACTCGGGCCTCCAAGAGACCCAGTACTTC. As protein: CASSYSGLQETQYF.